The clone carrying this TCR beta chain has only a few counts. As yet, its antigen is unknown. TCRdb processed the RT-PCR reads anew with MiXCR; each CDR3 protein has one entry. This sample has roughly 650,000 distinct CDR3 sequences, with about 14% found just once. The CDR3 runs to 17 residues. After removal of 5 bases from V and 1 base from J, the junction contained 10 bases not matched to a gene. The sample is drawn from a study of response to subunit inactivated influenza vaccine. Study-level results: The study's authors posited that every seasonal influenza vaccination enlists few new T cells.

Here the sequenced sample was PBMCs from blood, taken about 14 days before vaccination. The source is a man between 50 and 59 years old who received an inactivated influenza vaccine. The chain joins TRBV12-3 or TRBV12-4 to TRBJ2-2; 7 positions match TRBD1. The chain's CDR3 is CASSPHPGQENTGELFF. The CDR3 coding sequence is TGTGCCAGCAGTCCCCACCCCGGACAGGAGAACACCGGGGAGCTGTTTTTT.